Listed here is a single T cell receptor (beta chain). Its antigen remains unidentified. The data derive from a study of T cell responses to AZD1222 COVID-19 vaccine. Method: immunoSEQ multiplex PCR; TCRdb's copy keeps in-frame clones and lacks some. The data hold 65,000 to 100,000 clones, with approximately 90% observed a single time. Regarding the study as a whole: White British people made up most donors, females outnumbered males, and clonal diversity was possibly underestimated.

Sequencing was performed on peripheral blood, taken 28 days after the second AZD1222 dose. The receptor's source is an adult who received the AZD1222 COVID-19 vaccine.

For the CDR3, the DNA is TGTGCCAGCAGCTTCGGGAGGCGGGTTGACCTTGAAAAACTGTTTTTT. Its translation: CASSFGRRVDLEKLFF. The chain has TRBV5-5 and TRBJ1-4; D remains unclear. CDR3 length equals 16 residues. V dropped 2 bases and J dropped 7 bases, with 18 bases sitting between them. Germline V gene data show CDR1 as SGHKS and CDR2 as YYEKEE (reference sequence).